This T cell receptor beta chain was retrieved from a study of blood T cell repertoires in COVID-19. Clones were read by immunoSEQ multiplex PCR, and TCRdb kept only the in-frame ones, dropping some. The repertoire holds around 300,000 clones, with around 86% as singletons. Trimming took off 9 bases at V and 1 base at J, with 16 bases between the two ends. Germline V gene data show CDR1 as LGHDT and CDR2 as YNNKEL (reference sequence). This CDR3 contains 14 residues. The material sequenced was PBMCs or T cells enriched from blood (not recorded which). This receptor was obtained from a woman between 40 and 50 years old who had recovered from COVID-19. V and J are TRBV3-1 (or the pseudogene TRBV3-2) and TRBJ2-7, with a possible D match to TRBD1 (6 bases). Written as DNA, the CDR3 is TGTGCCAGACAGGGCCCCTGTCAGTCCTACGAGCAGTACTTC. It encodes CARQGPCQSYEQYF.